This T cell receptor (beta chain) emerged from a study of beta chain features in type 1 diabetes. Across the whole study: All samples together contributed 100 million to 120 million sorted cells for examination. General observations from the study: Within each of all four CD4+ subsets, Type 1 diabetes patients had TCRB CDR3s that were moderately but significantly shorter. Naive, central memory and regulatory TCRB repertoires appeared more similar among patients than healthy donors.

This clone was picked up a small number of times. Its target is unknown. Every isolated RNA sample was fully reverse transcribed, so sequencing captured expressed TCRB transcripts. Measured with immunoSEQ multiplex PCR; TCRdb has only the in-frame clones, and not every one. The profile shows 500,000 to 850,000 clones, around 15% of them singletons. Central memory, naive, regulatory and stem cell-like memory CD4+ cells were sorted by CD45RO/CCR7/CD25/CD127/CD95/CD27. Trimming took 5 bases from V and 0 from J, leaving 19 bases between them. The germline V gene encodes CDR1 SEHNR and CDR2 FQNEAQ (reference sequence). CDR3 length: 17 residues.

The chain couples TRBV7-9 to TRBJ1-1; D is possibly TRBD1 (6 bases). The receptor was isolated from a man between 18 and 35 years old with type 1 diabetes. Sequencing was performed on naive CD4+ T cells from blood. The CDR3 is CASSPGRPGQMNTEAFF. The CDR3 DNA reads TGTGCCAGCAGCCCGGGGAGGCCGGGACAAATGAACACTGAAGCTTTCTTT.